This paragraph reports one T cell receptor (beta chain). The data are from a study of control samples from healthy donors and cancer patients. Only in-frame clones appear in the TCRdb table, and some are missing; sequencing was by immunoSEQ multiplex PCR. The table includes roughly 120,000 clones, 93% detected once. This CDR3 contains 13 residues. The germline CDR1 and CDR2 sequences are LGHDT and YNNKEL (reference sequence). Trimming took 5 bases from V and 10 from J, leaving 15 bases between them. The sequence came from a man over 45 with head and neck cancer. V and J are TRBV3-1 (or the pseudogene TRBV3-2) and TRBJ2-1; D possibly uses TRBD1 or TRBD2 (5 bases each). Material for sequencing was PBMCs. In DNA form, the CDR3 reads TGTGCCAGCAGCTTTAGGCAGGGACGGGAGCAGTTCTTC. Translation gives CASSFRQGREQFF.